Below are 27 T cell receptor beta chains sequenced from a single sample in a study of blood T cell repertoires in COVID-19. Data came from immunoSEQ multiplex PCR; TCRdb stores just in-frame clones and leaves some out. The sample shows tens of thousands of clones, 90% of them seen only once. Sequencing input: peripheral blood. The receptors come from a man between 65 and 85 years old with active or convalescent COVID-19.

This chain uses TRBV6-1 with TRBJ2-3; TRBD2 agrees at 7 bases. V was pared by 2 bases and J by 3 bases, with 8 bases of the junction left unmatched. Germline V lookup: CDR1 MNHNS, CDR2 SASEGT. This CDR3 contains 16 residues. The CDR3 DNA reads TGTGCCAGCAGTGAACGTCTTGGGGGGGTGACAGATACGCAGTATTTT. Amino acid sequence: CASSERLGGVTDTQYF.

The chain is built from TRBV11-3 and TRBJ2-3; TRBD2 matches 7 bases. Germline lookup yields CDR1 SGHNT and CDR2 YENEEA. This CDR3 region has 13 residues. The J segment lost 4 bases and the V segment lost 4 bases, leaving 2 bases of the junction unmatched. The CDR3 DNA reads as TGTGCCAGCAGCTCGGGGGGTCCAGATACGCAGTATTTT. The encoded protein is CASSSGGPDTQYF. Full variable domain (missing parts from reference TRBV11-3 and TRBJ2-3): EAGVVQSPRYKIIEKKQPVAFWCNPISGHNTLYWYLQNLGQGPELLIRYENEEAVDDSQLPKDRFSAERLKGVDSTLKIQPAELGDSAVYLCASSSGGPDTQYFGPGTRLTVL.

This sequence joins TRBV2 and TRBJ2-7, with TRBD2 identical over 9 bases. Germline values: CDR1 SNHLY, CDR2 FYNNEI. The V gene end was trimmed by 3 bases and the J gene end by 2 bases; junction bases not matched to a gene: 2. The length of the CDR3 is 14 residues. DNA of the CDR3: TGTGCCAGCAGTGACGCTAGCGGGACCTACGAGCAGTACTTC. Translation: CASSDASGTYEQYF.

The chain combines TRBV7-9 with TRBJ2-5; TRBD1 matches 7 bases. CDR1 is SEHNR, CDR2 FQNEAQ, per germline (reference sequence). V lost 5 bases, J lost 2 bases, and 2 bases stayed unmatched. This CDR3 is 13 amino acids long. CDR3: CASSRGQQETQYF. The CDR3 region has the DNA TGTGCCAGCAGCAGGGGACAGCAAGAGACCCAGTACTTC.

This rearrangement joins TRBV6-5 to TRBJ1-1; 11 bases line up with TRBD1. The V gene's germline CDR1 is MNHEY and CDR2 SVGAGI. V lost 10 bases and J lost 4; bases outside the gene matches: 11. CDR3 length: 15 residues. The CDR3 sequence is CATTFDGTGGTEAFF. CDR3 DNA: TGTGCCACCACCTTCGACGGGACAGGGGGCACTGAAGCTTTCTTT.

This sequence joins TRBV5-8 and TRBJ2-3; D is perhaps TRBD2 (6 bases). CDR1 and CDR2 from the germline V gene are SGHTS and YDEGEE. This CDR3 spans 15 amino acids. Between the trimmed V and J ends, which lost 6 bases and 1 base, there was a span of 15 bases. The CDR3 here is CASKKWRGRTDTQYF. In nucleotides, the CDR3 is TGTGCCAGCAAAAAATGGAGGGGACGCACAGATACGCAGTATTTT.

In this sample, this clone turned up once. The sample carries other DNA sequences with the same CDR3. This rearrangement joins TRBV14 to TRBJ2-5; D is unclear. Germline-derived CDR1 and CDR2 are SGHDN and FVKESK. The CDR3 contains 13 residues. Between the trimmed V and J ends, which lost 1 base and 5 bases, there was a span of 8 bases. CDR3 coding DNA: TGTGCCAGCAGCCAAGGCTTGGGCGAGACCCAGTACTTC. Protein: CASSQGLGETQYF.

The V call is TRBV18, the J call TRBJ1-2, with 8 bases lining up with TRBD1. Per germline, CDR1 KGHSH and CDR2 LQKENI. The J segment lost 2 bases and the V segment lost 1 base, leaving 6 bases of the junction unmatched. This CDR3 contains 16 residues. The CDR3 nucleotides are TGTGCCAGCTCACCACTACCGACAGGGGCCAACTATGGCTACACCTTC. It translates to CASSPLPTGANYGYTF.

The chain employs TRBV27 and TRBJ1-5; 9 nucleotides agree with TRBD1. The germline CDR1 and CDR2 sequences are MNHEY and SMNVEV (reference sequence). This CDR3 has 16 residues. J was trimmed by 2 bases and V by 2 bases; bases with no gene match: 4. CDR3 sequence reads: CASSLRGQGGNQPQHF. The CDR3 nucleotides read TGTGCCAGCAGTTTAAGGGGACAGGGAGGCAATCAGCCCCAGCATTTT.

The rearrangement links TRBV7-8 to TRBJ1-1; D may be TRBD1 (5 bases). Looked up from germline, CDR1 is SGHVS and CDR2 is FQNEAQ. This CDR3 has 13 amino acids. With 3 bases removed from V and 1 base from J, the gap between germline ends came to 6 bases. CDR3 amino acids: CASSLTENTEAFF. Here the CDR3 DNA reads TGTGCCAGCAGCTTGACAGAGAACACTGAAGCTTTCTTT.

The V gene is TRBV5-1, the J gene TRBJ2-7, with a tentative D call TRBD1 (6 bases). V lost 4 bases and J 1 base, leaving 12 bases between the germline ends. The CDR3 consists of 14 residues. Germline CDR1 and CDR2: SGHRS and YFSETQ. CDR3 region: CASSSGQPSYEQYF. CDR3 sequence (DNA): TGCGCCAGCAGCAGCGGACAGCCATCCTACGAGCAGTACTTC.

This chain joins TRBV18 and TRBJ1-4; maybe TRBD1 (6 bases). This CDR3 is built from 16 residues. CDR1 and CDR2 from the germline V gene are KGHSH and LQKENI. Trimming removed 9 bases at V and 4 bases at J, with 21 bases between. DNA for the CDR3: TGTGCCAGTTTCACGGGGACGCAGGGGCTTAATGAAAAACTGTTTTTT. Translated: CASFTGTQGLNEKLFF.

This chain links TRBV15 with TRBJ2-7, with TRBD2 matching 8 bases. CDR1 is LNHNV, CDR2 YYDKDF, per germline (reference sequence). V lost 1 base, J lost 2 bases, and 13 bases stayed unmatched. The length of the CDR3 is 18 residues. As DNA, the CDR3 is TGTGCCACCAGCAGAGGCTTCCGGGCGGCGGGGGGAACCTACGAGCAGTACTTC. Protein product: CATSRGFRAAGGTYEQYF.

The chain links TRBV2 to TRBJ1-4, with D possibly matching TRBD1 (5 bases). This CDR3 contains 15 residues. Germline values: CDR1 SNHLY, CDR2 FYNNEI. Trimming left V 8 bases short and J 3 bases short, with 16 bases between. Here the CDR3 DNA reads TGTGCCAGCCTAAGAAGCCAGGGCCCTAATGAAAAACTGTTTTTT. This codes for CASLRSQGPNEKLFF.

As to this clone: An end of the junction differs from the germline gene, which may be a read error. V gene TRBV23-1 combines with J gene TRBJ2-1, with 8 bases aligning to TRBD2. TRBV23-1 is recorded as an ORF, its role being uncertain. The CDR3 runs to 13 residues. The CDR3 nucleotides read TGTCCTCGAAGCGGGAGCTCCTACAATGAGCAGTTCTTC. Its translation is CPRSGSSYNEQFF.

The rearrangement links TRBV5-8 to TRBJ2-7; no firm D call. The germline CDR1 and CDR2 sequences are SGHTS and YDEGEE. There are 13 residues in the CDR3. Trimming took 4 bases from V and 3 from J, leaving 11 bases between them. This CDR3 reads CASSHDTFYEQYF. The DNA for the CDR3 is TGTGCCAGCAGCCACGACACTTTCTACGAGCAGTACTTC.

The chain recombines TRBV21-1 with TRBJ2-1; the D segment call TRBD1 is taken from the table without a DNA check. TRBV21-1 is noted as a pseudogene. The CDR3 runs to 14 residues. This CDR3 reads CASSNQDSKHEQFF. As DNA, the CDR3 is TGTGCCAGCAGCAACCAGGACAGTAAGCATGAGCAGTTCTTC.

This CDR3 is CASSHAGQGFSYGYTF. CDR3 nucleotides: TGTGCCAGCAGCCACGCGGGACAGGGATTTAGTTATGGCTACACCTTC. The J gene is TRBJ1-2, the V gene TRBV7-9; 9 bases map to TRBD1. Losses at the gene ends were 5 bases for V and 5 bases for J; bases not matched to a gene: 12. Germline V gives CDR1 SEHNR, CDR2 FQNEAQ (reference sequence). This CDR3 contains 16 residues.

The chain combines TRBV11-2 with TRBJ1-3; maybe TRBD1 (5 bases). The CDR3 has 13 residues. Germline V gene lookup returns CDR1 SGHAT and CDR2 FQNNGV. Between the trimmed V and J ends, which lost 5 bases and 4 bases, there was a span of 9 bases. The CDR3: CASSRGVGNTIYF. The CDR3 coding sequence is TGTGCCAGCAGCCGGGGGGTCGGAAACACCATATATTTT.

The chain links TRBV19 to TRBJ1-2; D remains ambiguous. Germline CDR1 LNHDA, CDR2 SQIVND (reference sequence). There are 11 residues in the CDR3. Trimming took off 6 bases at V and 7 bases at J, with 9 bases between the two ends. The CDR3 DNA is TGTGCCAGTAGCCCCGGGTTTGGCTACACCTTC. Amino acids: CASSPGFGYTF.

The chain joins TRBV3-1 (or the pseudogene TRBV3-2) to TRBJ1-2; perhaps TRBD1 as D (6 bases). In germline, CDR1 is LGHDT, CDR2 YNNKEL (reference sequence). The CDR3 covers 14 residues. Deletions cut 0 bases from V and 8 bases from J, with 13 bases between. CDR3 coding DNA: TGTGCCAGCAGCCAAGACAGGCGAGGGGGAGGCTACACCTTC. Its protein is CASSQDRRGGGYTF.

The chain links TRBV9 to TRBJ2-3; 7 nucleotides line up with TRBD2. The CDR3 runs to 15 residues. CDR1 is SGDLS, CDR2 YYNGEE, per germline. The V segment lost 4 bases and the J segment 1 base; nucleotides outside the gene matches: 6. In nucleotides, the CDR3 is TGTGCCAGCAGCCCACGGGACTACGGCACAGATACGCAGTATTTT. Its translation is CASSPRDYGTDTQYF.

The CDR3 sequence: CASSDKRGGLAEQFF. The DNA for the CDR3 is TGTGCCAGCAGCGATAAGCGGGGGGGCCTGGCTGAGCAGTTCTTC. The chain employs TRBV3-1 (or the pseudogene TRBV3-2) and TRBJ2-1, with 10 nucleotides matching TRBD2. V was pared by 5 bases and J by 9 bases, with 10 bases of the junction left unmatched. The CDR3 loop spans 15 amino acids. Germline V gives CDR1 LGHDT, CDR2 YNNKEL (reference sequence).

The chain employs TRBV19 and TRBJ1-5; D perhaps matches TRBD1 (6 bases). Germline loops: CDR1 LNHDA, CDR2 SQIVND (reference sequence). This CDR3 is 15 amino acids long. Trimming took off 3 bases at V and 3 bases at J, with 12 bases between the two ends. The CDR3 loop is CASSMKGGSNQPQHF. The CDR3 nucleotides read TGTGCCAGTAGTATGAAAGGGGGATCCAATCAGCCCCAGCATTTT.

The CDR3 DNA sequence: TGTGCCAGCAGTTTTAGTGGCCCGGGGATGAACACTGAAGCTTTCTTT. This codes for CASSFSGPGMNTEAFF. The chain couples TRBV28 to TRBJ1-1; no reliable D call. Germline CDR1 is MDHEN and CDR2 is SYDVKM. The CDR3 covers 16 residues. V lost 3 bases to trimming and J lost 0 bases, with 14 bases between them.

V is TRBV18 and J is TRBJ1-2, with D tentatively TRBD1 (5 bases). The V and J ends lost 6 bases and 6 bases respectively, with 14 bases between them. There are 13 residues in the CDR3. The germline gives CDR1 KGHSH, CDR2 LQKENI. The CDR3 reads CASSLRQSDGYTF. In DNA, the CDR3 is TGTGCCAGCTCGCTCCGACAGTCCGATGGCTACACCTTC. Looking up the rest from reference TRBV18 and TRBJ1-2 gives the full variable domain: NAGVMQNPRHLVRRRGQEARLRCSPMKGHSHVYWYRQLPEEGLKFMVYLQKENIIDESGMPKERFSAEFPKEGPSILRIQQVVRGDSAAYFCASSLRQSDGYTFGSGTRLTVV.

This chain uses TRBV7-9 with TRBJ2-6; D is perhaps TRBD2 (5 bases). Germline V gene sequence: CDR1 SEHNR, CDR2 FQNEAQ (reference sequence). V dropped 4 bases and J dropped 0 bases, with 7 bases sitting between them. The CDR3 contains 15 residues. CDR3 residues: CASSSAGSGANVLTF. CDR3 in DNA: TGTGCCAGCAGCTCCGCGGGCTCTGGGGCCAACGTCCTGACTTTC.